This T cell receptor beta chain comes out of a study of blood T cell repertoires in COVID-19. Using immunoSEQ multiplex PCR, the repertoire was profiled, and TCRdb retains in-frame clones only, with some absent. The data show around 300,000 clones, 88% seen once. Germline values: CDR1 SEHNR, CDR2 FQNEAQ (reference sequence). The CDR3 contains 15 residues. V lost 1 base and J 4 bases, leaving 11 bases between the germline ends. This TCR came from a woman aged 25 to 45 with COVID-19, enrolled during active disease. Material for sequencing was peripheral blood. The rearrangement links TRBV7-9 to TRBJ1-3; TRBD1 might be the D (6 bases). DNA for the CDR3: TGTGCCAGCAGCTTAGGAGCAGGGGCGGGAAACACCATATATTTT. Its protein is CASSLGAGAGNTIYF.